The clone carrying this TCR beta chain was seen a few times. Its antigen remains unidentified. These data are taken from a study of T-cell reconstitution after alpha-beta-depleted transplantation in children. The study's findings and limits: Counts and diversity of T cells one year after transplant came mostly from newly produced T cells. In patients about two months after transplant, alpha-beta T cells reportedly arose from several hundred expanded graft clones. Some patients' high day-60 TCRbeta diversity was attributed to recipient cells surviving conditioning.

Preparing the TCRbeta library involved the use of unique molecular identifiers. TCRdb processed the PCR reads anew with MiXCR; each CDR3 protein has one entry. Among approximately 800,000 distinct CDR3 sequences listed, roughly 15% were seen once. Germline V gene lookup returns CDR1 SEHNR and CDR2 FQNEAQ (reference sequence). V dropped 3 bases and J dropped 5; count of bases not matched to a gene: 7. This CDR3 is built from 15 residues. J is TRBJ2-1 and V is TRBV7-9; the match to TRBD2 covers 7 bases. This specimen consisted of PBMCs, mostly from graft donor cells, obtained 360 days after TCRalphabeta/CD19-depleted stem cell transplant. The receptor's source is a male patient younger than 18 who had a stem cell transplant for acute lymphoblastic leukemia, so the T cells may come from the graft donor. CDR3 coding DNA: TGTGCCAGCAGCTTCTTACTAGCGTCGAACAATGAGCAGTTCTTC. It codes for CASSFLLASNNEQFF.